The clone carrying this T cell receptor (beta chain) was picked up a small number of times. Its antigen is currently unknown. This specimen belongs to a study of identical twins. Carrying unique molecular identifiers, the cDNA also gained a universal primer site through template switching. TCRdb processed the 5' RACE reads anew with MiXCR; each CDR3 protein has one entry. The data show hundreds of thousands of distinct CDR3 sequences, less than 7% seen once. Study-level points and caveats: Alpha sequences out of frame and shared by twins had excess low generation probability. High-abundance cord blood beta clonotypes had fewer insertions; memory repertoires showed none.

Healthy Caucasians were all of the donors. The ends were cut back, 4 bases at V and 1 base at J, with 16 bases in the middle. The CDR3 extends over 16 amino acids. CDR1 is SGHRS and CDR2 is YFSETQ in the germline V gene. J is TRBJ2-3 and V is TRBV5-1; D gene uncertain. Sequencing was done on a sample of naive T cells sorted from blood. This TCR derives from a man aged 18 to 30 in good health. CDR3 residues: CASSPKRQPGTDTQYF. In DNA, the CDR3 is TGCGCCAGCAGCCCCAAGCGACAACCAGGCACAGATACGCAGTATTTT. The full variable domain, its missing parts supplied by reference TRBV5-1 and TRBJ2-3, is KAGVTQTPRYLIKTRGQQVTLSCSPISGHRSVSWYQQTPGQGLQFLFEYFSETQRNKGNFPGRFSGRQFSNSRSEMNVSTLELGDSALYLCASSPKRQPGTDTQYFGPGTRLTVL.